This TCR beta chain is from a study of T cells in localized non-small cell lung cancer. The repertoire was sequenced with immunoSEQ multiplex PCR; TCRdb's copy has only in-frame clones and lacks some. This sample has approximately 15,000 clones, with more than 70% found just once. Overall study findings and caveats: Uninvolved nearby lung showed the greatest T cell clonality, exceeding that found in tumor.

The CDR3 has 16 residues. Germline V gene lookup returns CDR1 SGHTA and CDR2 FQGNSA. Trimming removed 0 bases from V and 10 bases from J, with 19 bases in between. This clone was seen just once. The antigen remains unidentified. The source is an older female donor with stage I squamous cell lung carcinoma. The chain joins TRBV7-2 to TRBJ2-1; D possibly uses TRBD1 or TRBD2 (5 bases each). The material was peripheral blood, obtained before any cancer treatment. The CDR3: CASSLANWTLLGEQFF. As DNA, the CDR3 is TGTGCCAGCAGCTTAGCGAATTGGACACTACTAGGGGAGCAGTTCTTC.